The T cell receptor (beta chain) described here comes from a study of blood T cell repertoires in COVID-19. Study summary: From T cells, B-cell-depleted T cells, or PBMCs came the material, which was cDNA or gDNA.

The CDR3 sequence is 16 residues long. Germline CDR1 reads SGDLS; CDR2 reads YYNGEE. V gave up 4 bases and J gave up 5 bases; unmatched junction bases: 8. Source study methods: Nucleated cell number was recorded as an estimate derived from reference gene primer amplification. Profiled with immunoSEQ multiplex PCR; TCRdb holds only in-frame clones, not every one. The V and J calls and clone size were taken over from that table, and D and trimming were inferred from the DNA. The sample shows about 140,000 clones, over 75% of them seen only once. The chain joins TRBV9 to TRBJ2-3; TRBD1 matches at 12 bases. The clonotype was recovered from a human donor in a cohort sampled during active COVID-19. Sequenced input: peripheral blood. The CDR3 spells CASSPRDRGRRDTQYF. The CDR3 bases are TGTGCCAGCAGCCCTCGGGACAGGGGGCGCAGAGATACGCAGTATTTT.